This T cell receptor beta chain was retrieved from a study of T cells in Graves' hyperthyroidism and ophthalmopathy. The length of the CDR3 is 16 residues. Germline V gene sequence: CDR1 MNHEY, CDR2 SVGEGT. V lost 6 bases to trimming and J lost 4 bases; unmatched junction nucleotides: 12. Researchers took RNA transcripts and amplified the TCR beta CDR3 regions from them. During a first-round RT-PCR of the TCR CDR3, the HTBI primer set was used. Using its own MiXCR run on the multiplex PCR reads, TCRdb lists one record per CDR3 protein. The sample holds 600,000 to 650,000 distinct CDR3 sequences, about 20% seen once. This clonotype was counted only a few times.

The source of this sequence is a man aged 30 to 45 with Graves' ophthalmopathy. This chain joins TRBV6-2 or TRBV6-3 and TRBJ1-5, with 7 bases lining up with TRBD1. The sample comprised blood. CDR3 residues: CASSPVGTALNQPQHF. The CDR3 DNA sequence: TGTGCCAGCAGCCCTGTGGGGACAGCGCTTAATCAGCCCCAGCATTTT.